The 4 T cell receptor beta chains below all came from one sample that was sequenced in a study of blood T cell repertoires in COVID-19. Generated by immunoSEQ multiplex PCR, the TCRdb table keeps only in-frame clones and is missing some. Found here are approximately 200,000 clones, over 80% of them singletons; the top ten hold approximately 3.5%. What was sequenced was PBMCs or T cells enriched from blood (not recorded which). The source of these receptors is a woman aged 30 to 39 who had been exposed to COVID-19.

Turning to this clone: At the DNA level, this CDR3 is encoded by other sequences in the same sample as well. The chain links TRBV5-1 to TRBJ2-1; D gene uncertain. The CDR3 runs to 15 residues. The germline CDR1 and CDR2 sequences are SGHRS and YFSETQ. The V end was cut by 0 bases, the J end by 4 bases, with 11 bases between. The CDR3 sequence is CASSLEGVPYNEQFF. As DNA, the CDR3 is TGCGCCAGCAGCTTGGAAGGAGTTCCATACAATGAGCAGTTCTTC. Full variable domain (remainder filled in from reference TRBV5-1 and TRBJ2-1): KAGVTQTPRYLIKTRGQQVTLSCSPISGHRSVSWYQQTPGQGLQFLFEYFSETQRNKGNFPGRFSGRQFSNSRSEMNVSTLELGDSALYLCASSLEGVPYNEQFFGPGTRLTVL.

This sequence joins TRBV9 and TRBJ1-5; possibly TRBD1 for D (6 bases). V was shortened by 4 bases and J by 6 bases, with 17 bases between the two germline ends. Germline CDR1 is SGDLS and CDR2 is YYNGEE. The CDR3 consists of 15 residues. CDR3 sequence: CASSQHRERGQPQHF. The CDR3 DNA follows: TGTGCCAGCAGCCAACACAGGGAGCGGGGTCAGCCCCAGCATTTT.

V usage is TRBV2 and J usage is TRBJ1-3; weak D call: TRBD1 (6 bases). The CDR3 loop spans 17 amino acids. V was shortened by 2 bases and J by 4 bases, with 18 bases between the two germline ends. CDR1 SNHLY and CDR2 FYNNEI come from the germline V gene. CDR3 in DNA: TGTGCCAGCAGTGAATCCAGGCAGGGGTATGCAGGAAACACCATATATTTT. It codes for CASSESRQGYAGNTIYF.

The chain combines TRBV30 with TRBJ2-1; no firm D call. With 4 bases removed from V and 0 bases from J, the gap between germline ends came to 7 bases. The germline V gene encodes CDR1 GTSNPN and CDR2 SVGIG (reference sequence). The CDR3 covers 13 residues. The CDR3 is CAWTKNSYNEQFF. The CDR3 coding sequence is TGTGCCTGGACTAAGAACTCCTACAATGAGCAGTTCTTC.